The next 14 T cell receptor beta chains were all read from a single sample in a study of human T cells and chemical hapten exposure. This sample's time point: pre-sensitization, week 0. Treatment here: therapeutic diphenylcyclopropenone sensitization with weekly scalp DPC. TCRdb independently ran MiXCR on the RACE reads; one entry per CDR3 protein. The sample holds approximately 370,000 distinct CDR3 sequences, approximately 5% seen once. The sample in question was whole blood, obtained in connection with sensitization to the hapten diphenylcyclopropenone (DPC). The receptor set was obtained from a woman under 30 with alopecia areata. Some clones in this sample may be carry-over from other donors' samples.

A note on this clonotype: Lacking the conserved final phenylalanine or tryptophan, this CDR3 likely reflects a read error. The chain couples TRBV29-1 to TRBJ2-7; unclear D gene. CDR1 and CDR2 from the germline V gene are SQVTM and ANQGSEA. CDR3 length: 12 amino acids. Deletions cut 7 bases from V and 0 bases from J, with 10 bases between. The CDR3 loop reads CSGSSSSYEQYY. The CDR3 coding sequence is TGCAGCGGATCATCGAGCTCCTACGAGCAGTACTAC.

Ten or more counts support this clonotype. Here the CDR3 reads CSASNNRDSASYEQYF. The CDR3 nucleotides are TGCAGTGCTAGTAATAACCGGGACAGCGCATCCTACGAGCAGTACTTC. The chain combines TRBV20-1 with TRBJ2-7; 7 bases fit TRBD1. The germline V gene encodes CDR1 DFQATT and CDR2 SNEGSKA (reference sequence). J was trimmed by 1 base and V by 3 bases; bases with no gene match: 12. The CDR3 length is 16 residues.

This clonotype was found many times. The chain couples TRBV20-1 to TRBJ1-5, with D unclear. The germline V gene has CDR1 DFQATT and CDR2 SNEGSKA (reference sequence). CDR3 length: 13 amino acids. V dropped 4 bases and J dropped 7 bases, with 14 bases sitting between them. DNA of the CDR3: TGCAGTGCTATTTCCCACGGCGGGCAGCCCCAGCATTTT. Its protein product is CSAISHGGQPQHF.

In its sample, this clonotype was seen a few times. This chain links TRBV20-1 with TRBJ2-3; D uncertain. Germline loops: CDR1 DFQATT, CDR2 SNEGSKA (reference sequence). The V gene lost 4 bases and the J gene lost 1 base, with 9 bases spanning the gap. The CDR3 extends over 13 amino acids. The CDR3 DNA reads TGCAGTGCTACTGTATACCGCACAGATACGCAGTATTTT. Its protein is CSATVYRTDTQYF.

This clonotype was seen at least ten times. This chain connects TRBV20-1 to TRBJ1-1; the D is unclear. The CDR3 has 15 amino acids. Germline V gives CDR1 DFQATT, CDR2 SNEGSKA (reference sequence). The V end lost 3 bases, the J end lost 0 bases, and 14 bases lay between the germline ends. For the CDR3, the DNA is TGCAGTGCTAGCTCCCAGATGGAATTGAACACTGAAGCTTTCTTT. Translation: CSASSQMELNTEAFF.

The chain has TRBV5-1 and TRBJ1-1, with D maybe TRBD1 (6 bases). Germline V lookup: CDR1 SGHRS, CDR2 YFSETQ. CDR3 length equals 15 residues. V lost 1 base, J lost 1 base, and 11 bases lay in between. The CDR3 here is CASSLYGGPNTEAFF. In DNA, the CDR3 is TGCGCCAGCAGCTTGTACGGGGGGCCGAACACTGAAGCTTTCTTT. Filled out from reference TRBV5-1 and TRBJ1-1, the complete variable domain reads KAGVTQTPRYLIKTRGQQVTLSCSPISGHRSVSWYQQTPGQGLQFLFEYFSETQRNKGNFPGRFSGRQFSNSRSEMNVSTLELGDSALYLCASSLYGGPNTEAFFGQGTRLTVV.

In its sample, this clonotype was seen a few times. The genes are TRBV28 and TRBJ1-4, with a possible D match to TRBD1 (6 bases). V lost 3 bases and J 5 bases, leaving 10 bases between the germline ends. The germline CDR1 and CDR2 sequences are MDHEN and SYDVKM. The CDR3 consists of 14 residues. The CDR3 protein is CASSFPGQNEKLFF. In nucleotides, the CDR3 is TGTGCCAGCAGTTTCCCCGGACAGAATGAAAAACTGTTTTTT.

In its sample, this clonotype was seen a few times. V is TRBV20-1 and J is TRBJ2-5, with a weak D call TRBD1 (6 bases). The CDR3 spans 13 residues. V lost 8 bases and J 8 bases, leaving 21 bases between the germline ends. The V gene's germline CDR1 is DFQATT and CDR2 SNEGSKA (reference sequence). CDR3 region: CSPRQDTRDTQYF. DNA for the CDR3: TGCAGTCCGAGACAGGACACAAGAGATACCCAGTACTTC.

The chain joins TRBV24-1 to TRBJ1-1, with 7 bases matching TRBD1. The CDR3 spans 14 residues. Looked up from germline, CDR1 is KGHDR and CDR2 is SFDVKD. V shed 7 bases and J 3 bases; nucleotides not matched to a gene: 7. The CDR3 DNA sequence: TGTGCCACCAGGGGAGCAGGGGGTGACACTGAAGCTTTCTTT. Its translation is CATRGAGGDTEAFF.

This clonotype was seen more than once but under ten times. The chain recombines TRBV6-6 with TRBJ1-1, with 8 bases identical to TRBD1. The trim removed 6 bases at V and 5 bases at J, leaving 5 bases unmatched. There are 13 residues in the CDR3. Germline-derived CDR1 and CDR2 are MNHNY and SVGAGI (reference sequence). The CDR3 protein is CASRWTGTTEAFF. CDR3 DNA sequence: TGTGCCAGCAGGTGGACAGGGACAACTGAAGCTTTCTTT.

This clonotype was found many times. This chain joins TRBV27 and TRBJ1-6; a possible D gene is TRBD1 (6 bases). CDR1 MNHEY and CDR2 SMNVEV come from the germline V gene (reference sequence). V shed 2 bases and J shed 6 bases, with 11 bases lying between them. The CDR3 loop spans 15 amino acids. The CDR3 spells CASSLNRVTNSPLHF. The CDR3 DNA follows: TGTGCCAGCAGTTTAAACAGGGTAACTAATTCACCCCTCCACTTT.

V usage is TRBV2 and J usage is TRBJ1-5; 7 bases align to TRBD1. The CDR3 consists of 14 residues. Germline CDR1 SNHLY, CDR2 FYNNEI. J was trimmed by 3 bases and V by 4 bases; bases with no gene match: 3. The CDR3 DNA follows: TGTGCCAGCAGTGGACAGGGTAACAATCAGCCCCAGCATTTT. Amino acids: CASSGQGNNQPQHF.

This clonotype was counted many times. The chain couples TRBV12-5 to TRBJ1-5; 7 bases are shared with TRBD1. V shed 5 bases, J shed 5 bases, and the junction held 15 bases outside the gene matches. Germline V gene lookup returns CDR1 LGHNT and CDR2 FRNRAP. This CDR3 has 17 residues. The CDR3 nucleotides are TGTGCTAGTGGTGGAGGGGGCGCCCGCCCTGCGGATCAGCCCCAGCATTTT. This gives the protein CASGGGGARPADQPQHF. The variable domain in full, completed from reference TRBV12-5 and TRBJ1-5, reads DARVTQTPRHKVTEMGQEVTMRCQPILGHNTVFWYRQTMMQGLELLAYFRNRAPLDDSGMPKDRFSAEMPDATLATLKIQPSEPRDSAVYFCASGGGGARPADQPQHFGDGTRLSIL.

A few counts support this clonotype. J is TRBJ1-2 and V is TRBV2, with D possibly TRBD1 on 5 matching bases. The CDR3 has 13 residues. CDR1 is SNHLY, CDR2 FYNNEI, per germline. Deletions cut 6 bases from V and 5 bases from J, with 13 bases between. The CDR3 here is CASRTGTEYGYTF. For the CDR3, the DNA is TGTGCCAGCAGGACCGGGACGGAGTATGGCTACACCTTC.